This TCR beta chain was sequenced during a study of CD8 T cells in ankylosing spondylitis. The CDR3 totals 19 residues. The V and J ends lost 3 bases and 1 base respectively, with 23 bases between them. The germline CDR1 and CDR2 sequences are SGHAT and FQNNGV. This clonotype occurred a few times. The antigen is undetermined. Broader study findings: Certain motif variants had earlier appeared in reactive arthritis synovial fluid and blood. In ankylosing spondylitis patients, matched synovial fluid reportedly showed significant enrichment of disease-linked clones. Peripheral blood samples showed relatively rare disease-linked clones, and these clones were CD8+. Ankylosing spondylitis blood appeared to carry a characteristic TCR beta motif of roughly eight highly homologous variants.

Quantitative 5'-RACE was performed with molecular barcodes, and it yielded the TCR beta libraries. MiXCR, applied by TCRdb to the 5' RACE reads, yields one record per CDR3 protein. The data contain under 550,000 distinct CDR3 sequences, roughly 26% of them singletons. The chain carries TRBV11-2 and TRBJ2-3, with D perhaps matching TRBD2 (6 bases). Sequenced material: blood, either unsorted or a sorted T cell fraction (not recorded which). This TCR was recovered from a male donor with ankylosing spondylitis. The CDR3 is CASSFFTLTSLSGTDTQYF. In nucleotides, the CDR3 is TGTGCCAGCAGCTTTTTCACCCTGACTAGTTTGAGTGGCACAGATACGCAGTATTTT. The entire variable domain, with the rest obtained from reference TRBV11-2 and TRBJ2-3, is as follows: EAGVAQSPRYKIIEKRQSVAFWCNPISGHATLYWYQQILGQGPKLLIQFQNNGVVDDSQLPKDRFSAERLKGVDSTLKIQPAKLEDSAVYLCASSFFTLTSLSGTDTQYFGPGTRLTVL.